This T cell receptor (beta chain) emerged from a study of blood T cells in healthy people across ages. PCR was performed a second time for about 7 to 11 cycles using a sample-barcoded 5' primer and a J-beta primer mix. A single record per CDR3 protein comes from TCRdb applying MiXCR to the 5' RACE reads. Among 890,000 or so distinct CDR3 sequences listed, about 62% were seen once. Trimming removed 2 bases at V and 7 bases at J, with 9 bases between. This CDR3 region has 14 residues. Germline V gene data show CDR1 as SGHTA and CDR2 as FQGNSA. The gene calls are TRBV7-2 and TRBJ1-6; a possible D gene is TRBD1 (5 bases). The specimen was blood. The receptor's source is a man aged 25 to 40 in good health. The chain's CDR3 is CASSLIEGNSPLHF. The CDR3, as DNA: TGTGCCAGCAGCTTAATTGAGGGGAATTCACCCCTCCACTTT.